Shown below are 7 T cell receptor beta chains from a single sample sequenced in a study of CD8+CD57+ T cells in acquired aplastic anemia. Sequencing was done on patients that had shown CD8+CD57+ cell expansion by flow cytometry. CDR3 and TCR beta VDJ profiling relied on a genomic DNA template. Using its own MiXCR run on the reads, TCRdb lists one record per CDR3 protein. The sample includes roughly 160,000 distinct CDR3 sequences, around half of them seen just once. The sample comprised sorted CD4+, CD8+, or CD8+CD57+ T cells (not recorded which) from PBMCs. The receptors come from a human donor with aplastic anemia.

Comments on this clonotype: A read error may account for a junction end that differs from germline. CDR3 residues: CAGSEAALAGAYEQYF. The CDR3 DNA follows: TGTGCCGGCAGTGAAGCTGCCCTAGCGGGGGCCTACGAGCAGTACTTC. The chain recombines TRBV6-1 with TRBJ2-7, with 10 nucleotides matching TRBD2. The CDR3 spans 16 residues. CDR1 is MNHNS, CDR2 SASEGT, per germline.

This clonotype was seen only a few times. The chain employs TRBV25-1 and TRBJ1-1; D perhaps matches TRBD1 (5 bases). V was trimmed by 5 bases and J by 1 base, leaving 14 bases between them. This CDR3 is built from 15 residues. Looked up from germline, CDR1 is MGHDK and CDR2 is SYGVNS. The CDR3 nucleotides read TGTGCCAGCAGTAGGGATAACACAGGGAACACTGAAGCTTTCTTT. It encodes CASSRDNTGNTEAFF.

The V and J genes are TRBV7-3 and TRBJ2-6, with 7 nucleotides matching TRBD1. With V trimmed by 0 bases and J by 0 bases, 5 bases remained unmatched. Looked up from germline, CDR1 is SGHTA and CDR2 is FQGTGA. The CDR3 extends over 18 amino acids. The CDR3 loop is CASSLTGQTDSGANVLTF. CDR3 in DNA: TGTGCCAGCAGCTTAACGGGACAGACTGACTCTGGGGCCAACGTCCTGACTTTC.

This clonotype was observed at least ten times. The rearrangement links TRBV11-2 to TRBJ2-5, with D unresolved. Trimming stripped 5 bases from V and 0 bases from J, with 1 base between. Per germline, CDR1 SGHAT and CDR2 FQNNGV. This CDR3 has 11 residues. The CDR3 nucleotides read TGTGCCAGCAGCGACCAAGAGACCCAGTACTTC. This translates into CASSDQETQYF.

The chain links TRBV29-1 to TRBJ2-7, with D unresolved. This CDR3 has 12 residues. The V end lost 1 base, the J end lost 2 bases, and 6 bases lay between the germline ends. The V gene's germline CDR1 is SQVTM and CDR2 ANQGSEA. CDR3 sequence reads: CSVEGVTYEQYF. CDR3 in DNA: TGCAGCGTTGAAGGCGTTACCTACGAGCAGTACTTC.

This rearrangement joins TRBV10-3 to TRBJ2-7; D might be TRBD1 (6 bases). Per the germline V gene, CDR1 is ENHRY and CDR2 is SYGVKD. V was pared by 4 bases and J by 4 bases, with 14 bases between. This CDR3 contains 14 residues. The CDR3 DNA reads TGTGCCATCAGTGGACGGCAGGACAGTTACGAGCAGTACTTC. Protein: CAISGRQDSYEQYF.

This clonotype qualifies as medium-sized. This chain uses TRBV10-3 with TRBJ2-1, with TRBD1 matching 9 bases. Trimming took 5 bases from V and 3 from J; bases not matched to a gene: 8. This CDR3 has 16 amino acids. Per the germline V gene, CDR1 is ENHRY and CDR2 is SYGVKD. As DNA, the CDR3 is TGTGCCATCAGTCCACAAGGGACAGGGAACTACAATGAGCAGTTCTTC. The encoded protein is CAISPQGTGNYNEQFF.